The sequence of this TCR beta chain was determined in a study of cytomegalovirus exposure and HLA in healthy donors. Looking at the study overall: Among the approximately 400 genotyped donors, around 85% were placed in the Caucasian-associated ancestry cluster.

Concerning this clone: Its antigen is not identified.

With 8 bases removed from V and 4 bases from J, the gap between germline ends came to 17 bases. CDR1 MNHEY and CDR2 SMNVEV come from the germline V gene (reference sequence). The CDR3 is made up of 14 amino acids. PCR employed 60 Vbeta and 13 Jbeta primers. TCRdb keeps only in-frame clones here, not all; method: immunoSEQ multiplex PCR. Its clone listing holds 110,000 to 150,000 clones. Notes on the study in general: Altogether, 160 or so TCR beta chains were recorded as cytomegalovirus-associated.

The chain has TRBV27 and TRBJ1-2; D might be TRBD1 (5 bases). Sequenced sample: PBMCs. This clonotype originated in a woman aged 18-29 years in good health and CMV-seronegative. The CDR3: CASYRPGMGYGYTF. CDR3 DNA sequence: TGTGCCAGCTACCGGCCAGGGATGGGCTATGGCTACACCTTC.